The entry that follows covers one T cell receptor (beta chain) sequence. Profiled with immunoSEQ multiplex PCR; TCRdb holds only in-frame clones, not every one. This table holds tens of thousands of clones, under 90% found once. Time point noted: pretreatment peripheral blood. This record comes from a study of PD-L1 blockade in urothelial cancer. Study details: T cells were recovered from blood samples at a median of around 130,000.

V dropped 5 bases and J dropped 8; count of bases not matched to a gene: 5. Looked up from germline, CDR1 is GTSNPN and CDR2 is SVGIG (reference sequence). The CDR3 has 11 residues. This sequence joins TRBV30 and TRBJ1-2; 7 positions match TRBD1. Sequencing used PBMCs, obtained around atezolizumab (anti-PD-L1) treatment. The sequence came from a man aged 55 to 70 with urothelial cancer. DNA for the CDR3: TGTGCCTGGTACAGGGGTGGAGGCTACACCTTC. This gives the protein CAWYRGGGYTF.